Sequencing of this T cell receptor beta chain was carried out in a study of shared clonotypes between healthy human individuals. Each cell subset's genomic DNA was divided evenly among several immunoSEQ plates. The repertoire was sequenced with immunoSEQ multiplex PCR; TCRdb's copy has only in-frame clones and lacks some. The sample holds roughly 1 million clones, 65% to 80% seen once. Investigators divided CD4+ cells into CD45RA+ naive and CD45RA-negative memory subsets. After removal of 1 base from V and 3 bases from J, the junction contained 7 bases not matched to a gene. There are 17 residues in the CDR3. Germline CDR1 KGHSH, CDR2 LQKENI. A remark on this clone: Its antigen is still unknown.

Study-wide results and limits: Enrolling few donors narrowed the genetic and exposure-history diversity that was represented.

This chain links TRBV18 with TRBJ1-4; TRBD1 agrees at 8 bases. Sequencing input: memory CD4+ T cells sorted from blood. Stated subset: CD45RA-negative fraction. This receptor was taken from a man between 18 and 35 years old in good health. CDR3: CASSPRTGIRANEKLFF. The CDR3 nucleotides are TGTGCCAGCTCACCACGGACAGGGATACGGGCTAATGAAAAACTGTTTTTT.